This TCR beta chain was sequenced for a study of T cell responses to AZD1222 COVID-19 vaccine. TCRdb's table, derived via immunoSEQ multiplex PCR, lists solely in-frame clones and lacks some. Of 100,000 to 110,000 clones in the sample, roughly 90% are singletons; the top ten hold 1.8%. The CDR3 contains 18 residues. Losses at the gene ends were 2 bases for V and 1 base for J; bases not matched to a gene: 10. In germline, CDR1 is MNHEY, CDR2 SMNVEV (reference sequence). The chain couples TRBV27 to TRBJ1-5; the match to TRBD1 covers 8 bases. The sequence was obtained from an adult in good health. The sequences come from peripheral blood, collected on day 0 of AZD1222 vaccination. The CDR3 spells CASSLSRTGSMSNQPQHF. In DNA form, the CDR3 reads TGTGCCAGCAGTTTAAGTCGGACAGGGTCAATGAGCAATCAGCCCCAGCATTTT.